Listed below are T cell receptor beta chains from one sample, sequenced in a study of T cell responses to AZD1222 COVID-19 vaccine. Only in-frame clones appear in the TCRdb table, and some are missing; sequencing was by immunoSEQ multiplex PCR. The sample lists approximately 74,000 clones; 86% were seen once. The sample in question was peripheral blood, obtained on day 0 of AZD1222 vaccination. The receptors stem from an adult in good health. Both conserved end residues are part of each CDR3. D genes are given only for firm matches. A row's size may be missing; if present it is once, few, many or a size class.

TRBJ2-3 | TRBV4-3 | TRBD2 | . | TGCGCCAGCAGCCAAGATTTCCTAGCGGGAGCTTCAGATACGCAGTATTTT | CASSQDFLAGASDTQYF
TRBJ2-5 | TRBV30 | TRBD1 | . | TGTGCCTGGAGTCTCGACAGGGGCTATCAAGAGACCCAGTACTTC | CAWSLDRGYQETQYF
TRBJ2-3 | TRBV10-2 | . | . | TGCGCCAGCAGTGGCTCTTTAGATACGCAGTATTTT | CASSGSLDTQYF
TRBJ2-7 | TRBV15 | . | . | TGTGCCACCAGCAGAGTCCCCCAGGGAGAATACGAGCAGTACTTC | CATSRVPQGEYEQYF
TRBJ2-7 | TRBV5-3 | TRBD1 | . | TGTGCCGGTCGGGACAGGGGTAACCACGAGCAGTACTTC | CAGRDRGNHEQYF
TRBJ2-7 | TRBV2 | . | once | TGTGCCAGCAGTGAATATCAGGGCTACGAGCAGTACTTC | CASSEYQGYEQYF
TRBJ1-1 | TRBV2 | . | few | TGTGCCAGCAGTGACCAGGGGAACACTGAAGCTTTCTTT | CASSDQGNTEAFF
TRBJ1-4 | TRBV28 | . | . | TGTGCCAGCAGCTCGCCCCGACACAGGTTAGATAATGAAAAACTGTTTTTT | CASSSPRHRLDNEKLFF
TRBJ2-2 | TRBV27 | . | . | TGTGCCAGCAGTTCCACTATCACCGGGGAGCTGTTTTTT | CASSSTITGELFF
TRBJ1-4 | TRBV19 | TRBD1 | once | TGTGCCAGTAGTGTGACAGGGGGACCGGAAAAACTGTTTTTT | CASSVTGGPEKLFF
TRBJ2-3 | TRBV5-1 | . | . | TGCGCCAGCGGCACAGGATTCCGCACAGATACGCAGTATTTT | CASGTGFRTDTQYF
TRBJ2-1 | TRBV29-1 | . | . | TGCAGCGTAGGACGGTCTCGGGGGTACAATGAGCAGTTCTTC | CSVGRSRGYNEQFF